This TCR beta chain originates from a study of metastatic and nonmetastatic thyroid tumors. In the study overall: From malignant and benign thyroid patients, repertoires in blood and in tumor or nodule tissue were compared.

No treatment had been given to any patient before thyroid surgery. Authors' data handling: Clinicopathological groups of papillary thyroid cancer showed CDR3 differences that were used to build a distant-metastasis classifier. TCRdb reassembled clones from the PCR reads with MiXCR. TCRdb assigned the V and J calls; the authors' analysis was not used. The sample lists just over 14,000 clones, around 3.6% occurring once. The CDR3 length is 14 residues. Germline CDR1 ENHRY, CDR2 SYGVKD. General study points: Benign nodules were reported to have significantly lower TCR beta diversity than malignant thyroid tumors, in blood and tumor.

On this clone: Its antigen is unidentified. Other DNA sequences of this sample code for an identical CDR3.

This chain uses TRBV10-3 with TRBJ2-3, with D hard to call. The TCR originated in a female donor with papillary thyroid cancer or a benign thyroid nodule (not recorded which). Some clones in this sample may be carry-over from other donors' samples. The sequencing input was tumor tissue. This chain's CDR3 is CATRVATSTDTQYF. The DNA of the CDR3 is TGTGCAACACGAGTGGCTACTAGCACAGATACGCAGTATTTT.